The source of this T cell receptor beta chain is a study of identical twins. TCRdb reprocessed the 5' RACE reads with MiXCR, giving one entry per CDR3 protein. Of approximately 350,000 distinct CDR3 sequences in the sample, about 12% were seen once. The CDR3 contains 15 residues. Germline assignment: CDR1 LNHNV and CDR2 YYDKDF (reference sequence). V was pared by 6 bases and J by 0 bases, with 11 bases between. These data were likewise used in another study, on yellow fever vaccine responses in identical twins.

The TCR comes from a woman between 18 and 29 years old in good health. The chain combines TRBV15 with TRBJ2-2; TRBD2 is a possible D gene (5 bases). Sequencing input: CD8+ T cells sorted from blood. Here the CDR3 DNA reads TGTGCCACCAGGGCGGACTTAACGAACACCGGGGAGCTGTTTTTT. Its translation: CATRADLTNTGELFF.